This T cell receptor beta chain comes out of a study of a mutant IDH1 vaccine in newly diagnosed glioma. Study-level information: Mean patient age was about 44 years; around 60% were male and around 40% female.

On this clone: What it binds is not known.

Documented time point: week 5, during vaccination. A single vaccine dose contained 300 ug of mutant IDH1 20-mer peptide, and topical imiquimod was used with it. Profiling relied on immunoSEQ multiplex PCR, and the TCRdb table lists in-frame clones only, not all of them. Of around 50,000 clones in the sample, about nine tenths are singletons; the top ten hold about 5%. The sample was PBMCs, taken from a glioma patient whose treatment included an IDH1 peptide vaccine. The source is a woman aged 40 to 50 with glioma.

The CDR3 DNA reads as TGTGCCATCAGTACCCCGGGGGCTTGGATGTCCGGGGAGCTGTTTTTT. This encodes CAISTPGAWMSGELFF. This chain links TRBV10-3 with TRBJ2-2; D could derive from TRBD1 or TRBD2 (6 bases each). This CDR3 comprises 16 residues. Trimming left V 5 bases short and J 6 bases short, with 19 bases between. CDR1 ENHRY and CDR2 SYGVKD come from the germline V gene.